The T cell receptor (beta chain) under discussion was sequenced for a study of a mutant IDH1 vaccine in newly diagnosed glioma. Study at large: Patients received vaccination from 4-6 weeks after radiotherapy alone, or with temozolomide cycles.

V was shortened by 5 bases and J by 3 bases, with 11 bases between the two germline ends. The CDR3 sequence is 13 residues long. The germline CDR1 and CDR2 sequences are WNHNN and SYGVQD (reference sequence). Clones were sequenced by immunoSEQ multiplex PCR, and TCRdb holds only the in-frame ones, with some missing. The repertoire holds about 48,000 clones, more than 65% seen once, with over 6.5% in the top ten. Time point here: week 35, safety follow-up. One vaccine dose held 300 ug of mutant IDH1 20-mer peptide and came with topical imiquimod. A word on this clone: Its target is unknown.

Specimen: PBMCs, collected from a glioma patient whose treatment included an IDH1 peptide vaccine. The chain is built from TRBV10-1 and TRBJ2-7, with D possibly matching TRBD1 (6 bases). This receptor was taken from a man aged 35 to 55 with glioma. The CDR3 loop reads CASSTGQYYEQYF. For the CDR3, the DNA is TGCGCCAGCAGTACTGGACAGTACTACGAGCAGTACTTC.